One sample yielded the 16 T cell receptor beta chains listed below, sequenced in a study of T cell repertoires in aging, cancer and after chemotherapy. TCR beta rearrangements were amplified from peripheral blood genomic DNA. TRB rearrangements spanning V, D and J were amplified using mixed TRB-A/B primers. TCRdb itself ran the multiplex PCR reads through MiXCR, one entry per CDR3 protein. The sample includes 4,000 to 5,500 distinct CDR3 sequences, 33% of them seen just once. Sequenced input: blood. The receptor set was obtained from a human donor with a blood cancer.

The chain carries TRBV5-6 and TRBJ1-5; D possibly corresponds to TRBD1 (5 bases). This CDR3 has 16 residues. Germline CDR1 is SGHDT and CDR2 is YYEEEE. V was trimmed by 0 bases and J by 1 base, leaving 11 bases between them. The CDR3 DNA reads as TGTGCCAGCAGCTTGGAGGGGTTCGTAAGCAATCAGCCCCAGCATTTT. It specifies CASSLEGFVSNQPQHF.

This clonotype is medium-sized in the sample. The chain has TRBV19 and TRBJ1-6, with D perhaps TRBD1 (6 bases). Between the trimmed V and J ends, which lost 5 bases and 10 bases, there was a span of 15 bases. CDR1 and CDR2 from the germline V gene are LNHDA and SQIVND (reference sequence). The CDR3 consists of 14 residues. The CDR3 reads CASSLDSLGSPLHF. The CDR3 nucleotides read TGTGCCAGTAGTTTGGACAGTTTGGGCTCACCCCTCCACTTT.

Relative to its sample, this clonotype is medium-sized (0.01 to 0.1%). The rearrangement uses TRBV6-5 and TRBJ2-1; D perhaps matches TRBD2 (6 bases). The CDR3 runs to 14 residues. V gave up 3 bases and J gave up 4 bases, with 10 bases separating them. CDR1 is MNHEY and CDR2 is SVGAGI in the germline V gene. CDR3 residues: CASSYWRGYNEQFF. The CDR3 nucleotides read TGTGCCAGCAGTTATTGGCGGGGATACAATGAGCAGTTCTTC.

This clonotype has only a few counts. V is TRBV5-4 and J is TRBJ1-2, with D perhaps TRBD1 (5 bases). The CDR3 loop spans 16 amino acids. Germline assignment: CDR1 SGHNT and CDR2 YYREEE (reference sequence). The V end was cut by 4 bases, the J end by 1 base, with 17 bases between. CDR3 region: CASSPIRDGHNYGYTF. For the CDR3, the DNA is TGTGCCAGCAGCCCAATCCGAGACGGACATAACTATGGCTACACCTTC.

This clonotype is termed medium-sized. V is TRBV6-5 and J is TRBJ1-2, with D perhaps TRBD1 (5 bases). Trimming cost V 5 bases and J 3 bases, with 16 bases left between them. Germline values: CDR1 MNHEY, CDR2 SVGAGI. CDR3 length: 15 residues. CDR3 in amino acids: CASSTGTVQHYGYTF. As DNA, the CDR3 is TGTGCCAGCAGTACTGGGACGGTCCAACACTATGGCTACACCTTC.

The chain joins TRBV5-1 to TRBJ1-1; D remains ambiguous. Trimming stripped 4 bases from V and 4 bases from J, with 8 bases between. The V gene's germline CDR1 is SGHRS and CDR2 YFSETQ. This CDR3 has 12 residues. CDR3 bases: TGCGCCAGCAGCGTAGGAGCCACTGAAGCTTTCTTT. Translation: CASSVGATEAFF.

By sample fraction, this clonotype is medium-sized (0.01 to 0.1%). J is TRBJ2-3 and V is TRBV6-1; 13 bases fit TRBD2. Germline values: CDR1 MNHNS, CDR2 SASEGT. The CDR3 length is 16 residues. V was pared by 4 bases and J by 6 bases, with 7 bases of the junction left unmatched. CDR3 nucleotide sequence: TGTGCCAGCAGTGTACGACTAGCGGGGGGACTCGATACGCAGTATTTT. This encodes CASSVRLAGGLDTQYF.

This clonotype is medium-sized (0.01 to 0.1%) by share. The gene calls are TRBV5-6 and TRBJ2-3; the D gene is possibly TRBD1 (6 bases). Trimming took 3 bases from V and 3 from J, leaving 11 bases between them. CDR1 SGHDT and CDR2 YYEEEE come from the germline V gene. CDR3 length: 14 amino acids. CDR3 region: CASSYREWTDTQYF. CDR3 DNA: TGTGCCAGCAGCTACAGGGAATGGACAGATACGCAGTATTTT. Full variable domain (rest looked up from reference TRBV5-6 and TRBJ2-3): DAGVTQSPTHLIKTRGQQVTLRCSPKSGHDTVSWYQQALGQGPQFIFQYYEEEERQRGNFPDRFSGHQFPNYSSELNVNALLLGDSALYLCASSYREWTDTQYFGPGTRLTVL.

The chain combines TRBV18 with TRBJ1-5; D is ambiguous. This CDR3 is 15 amino acids long. Trimming shortened V by 7 bases and J by 1 base, and 14 bases separated the two germline ends. Per the germline V gene, CDR1 is KGHSH and CDR2 is LQKENI. The DNA of the CDR3 is TGTGCCAGCTTTCCGGAAAGGTTGAGCAATCAGCCCCAGCATTTT. It translates to CASFPERLSNQPQHF. The whole variable domain, filled in from reference TRBV18 and TRBJ1-5, reads NAGVMQNPRHLVRRRGQEARLRCSPMKGHSHVYWYRQLPEEGLKFMVYLQKENIIDESGMPKERFSAEFPKEGPSILRIQQVVRGDSAAYFCASFPERLSNQPQHFGDGTRLSIL.

This clonotype rates as medium-sized. The CDR3 coding sequence is TGTGCCAGCAGCGACCGACTAGCGGGGGCTTACAATGAGCAGTTCTTC. Protein sequence: CASSDRLAGAYNEQFF. The J gene is TRBJ2-1, the V gene TRBV7-6; 12 positions agree with TRBD2. CDR1 SGHVS and CDR2 FNYEAQ come from the germline V gene. The J segment lost 4 bases and the V segment lost 5 bases, leaving 6 bases of the junction unmatched. The CDR3 has 16 residues.

This clonotype rates as medium-sized. This chain joins TRBV24-1 and TRBJ1-2, with a tentative D call TRBD1 (6 bases). CDR3 size: 13 residues. V lost 6 bases to trimming and J lost 6 bases, with 13 bases between them. Germline V gene data show CDR1 as KGHDR and CDR2 as SFDVKD. The DNA of the CDR3 is TGTGCCACCAGTACGGGACAATGGAATGGCTACACCTTC. Its protein product is CATSTGQWNGYTF.

Judged by abundance, this clonotype is large. The chain is built from TRBV18 and TRBJ1-5, with D uncertain. Germline V gene data show CDR1 as KGHSH and CDR2 as LQKENI. V dropped 2 bases and J dropped 4 bases, with 9 bases sitting between them. The CDR3 sequence is 14 residues long. This CDR3 is CASSPETANQPQHF. The DNA for the CDR3 is TGTGCCAGCTCACCAGAAACAGCTAATCAGCCCCAGCATTTT.

The chain carries TRBV4-1 and TRBJ1-4, with no clear D. CDR1 is MGHRA and CDR2 is YSYEKL in the germline V gene. V lost 0 bases, J lost 5 bases, and 13 bases lay in between. This CDR3 comprises 16 residues. This CDR3 is CASSQDIFGGNEKLFF. The CDR3 DNA reads as TGCGCCAGCAGCCAAGATATTTTTGGCGGCAATGAAAAACTGTTTTTT.

By its share, this clonotype is medium-sized (0.01 to 0.1%). The rearrangement joins TRBV6-5 to TRBJ2-7; a weak D match, TRBD2 (6 bases). The length of the CDR3 is 16 residues. V lost 0 bases and J 0 bases, leaving 12 bases between the germline ends. CDR1 and CDR2 (germline): MNHEY, SVGAGI. The CDR3 coding sequence is TGTGCCAGCAGTTACTCGCGGACTACCAGCTCCTACGAGCAGTACTTC. It yields the protein CASSYSRTTSSYEQYF.

This sequence joins TRBV19 and TRBJ1-1, with 12 bases fitting TRBD1. Trimming cost V 7 bases and J 5 bases; bases outside gene matches: 14. Germline CDR1 and CDR2: LNHDA and SQIVND (reference sequence). There are 17 residues in the CDR3. CDR3 in amino acids: CASMLSGTGGYWTEAFF. The CDR3 bases are TGTGCCAGTATGTTATCCGGGACAGGGGGCTATTGGACTGAAGCTTTCTTT.

The chain joins TRBV18 to TRBJ1-3, with D uncertain. The CDR3 sequence is 16 residues long. Trimming took 2 bases from V and 3 from J, leaving 14 bases between them. Germline CDR1 KGHSH, CDR2 LQKENI. The CDR3 reads CASSPAQGFFGNTIYF. The DNA for the CDR3 is TGTGCCAGCTCACCAGCACAAGGATTCTTTGGAAACACCATATATTTT. The whole variable domain, remainder taken from reference TRBV18 and TRBJ1-3, is NAGVMQNPRHLVRRRGQEARLRCSPMKGHSHVYWYRQLPEEGLKFMVYLQKENIIDESGMPKERFSAEFPKEGPSILRIQQVVRGDSAAYFCASSPAQGFFGNTIYFGEGSWLTVV.